The present TCR beta chain was sequenced within a study of human T cells and chemical hapten exposure. This clonotype has just a few counts. Attachment of unique molecular identifiers to individual cDNA molecules was performed in the library. Using its own MiXCR run on the RACE reads, TCRdb lists one record per CDR3 protein. Here the sample spans 350,000 or so distinct CDR3 sequences, around 7% being singletons. Sample time point: patch test 1, 2 weeks after DPC sensitization. The treatment is: therapeutic diphenylcyclopropenone sensitization with weekly scalp DPC. The receptor's source is a woman under 30 with alopecia areata. Some clones in this sample may be carry-over from other donors' samples. The material was whole blood, obtained in connection with sensitization to the hapten diphenylcyclopropenone (DPC).

CDR3 residues: CASGSQGSGPGELFF. CDR3 nucleotides: TGTGCCAGCGGATCACAGGGGAGCGGTCCCGGGGAGCTGTTTTTT. The chain has TRBV6-2 or TRBV6-3 and TRBJ2-2, with TRBD1 matching over 7 bases. The CDR3 has 15 amino acids. After removal of 8 bases from V and 6 bases from J, the junction contained 12 bases not matched to a gene. CDR1 is MNHEY, CDR2 SVGEGT, per germline.